Listed below are T cell receptor beta chains from one sample, sequenced in a study of T cell changes during pregnancy in multiple sclerosis. Measured with immunoSEQ multiplex PCR; TCRdb has only the in-frame clones, and not every one. The table has 45,000 to 60,000 clones, over 80% seen once. Sequenced material: CD4+ T cells from peripheral blood mononuclear cells, taken in the third trimester of pregnancy. The source of these receptors is a female donor with multiple sclerosis, enrolled in a pregnancy study. Both conserved end residues are part of each CDR3. A D gene is named only where the DNA matches it firmly. A row's size may be missing; if present it is once, few, many or a size class.

clone size	V gene	J gene	D gene	CDR3 protein	CDR3 DNA
-	TRBV10-3	TRBJ1-3	-	CATGGTPSSGNTIYF	TGTGCCACCGGGGGGACACCGAGCTCTGGAAACACCATATATTTT
-	TRBV4-1	TRBJ1-4	-	CASSPRGTTVLEKLFF	TGCGCCAGCAGCCCCCGGGGGACCACCGTCCTTGAAAAACTGTTTTTT
-	TRBV7-9	TRBJ1-1	-	CASSSPGQGTEAFF	TGTGCCAGCAGCTCTCCCGGTCAGGGGACTGAAGCTTTCTTT
-	TRBV9	TRBJ1-5	-	CASSVEGGNQPQHF	TGTGCCAGCAGCGTAGAGGGCGGGAATCAGCCCCAGCATTTT
-	TRBV10-3	TRBJ2-1	TRBD1	CAINPDRGGRNEQFF	TGTGCCATCAACCCCGACAGGGGAGGTAGAAATGAGCAGTTCTTC
-	TRBV18	TRBJ1-2	-	CASSPPHTPTAPLYGYTF	TGTGCCAGCTCACCACCACACACACCGACAGCTCCTCTCTATGGCTACACCTTC
-	TRBV5-6	TRBJ2-3	TRBD1	CASSFAGQGAQDTQYF	TGTGCCAGCAGCTTCGCGGGACAGGGGGCTCAAGATACGCAGTATTTT
-	TRBV7-8	TRBJ2-6	TRBD1	CASSPWTGLSSGANVLTF	TGTGCCAGCAGCCCCTGGACAGGGTTAAGCTCTGGGGCCAACGTCCTGACTTTC
-	TRBV9	TRBJ2-7	TRBD2	CASSALAGGPTEQYF	TGTGCCAGCAGCGCACTAGCGGGAGGGCCAACCGAGCAGTACTTC
-	TRBV6-5	TRBJ1-1	-	CASSYRGNTEAFF	TGTGCCAGCAGTTACAGGGGGAACACTGAAGCTTTCTTT
-	TRBV7-9	TRBJ2-1	TRBD2	CASSLGGWASGRAENEQFF	TGTGCCAGCAGCTTAGGGGGGTGGGCTAGCGGGAGGGCCGAAAATGAGCAGTTCTTC
-	TRBV6-6	TRBJ2-7	TRBD1	CASSSTGGYEQYF	TGTGCCAGCAGTTCGACAGGGGGCTACGAGCAGTACTTC
-	TRBV27	TRBJ2-1	-	CASSQVGAWANEQFF	TGTGCCAGCAGCCAAGTTGGGGCCTGGGCTAATGAGCAGTTCTTC
-	TRBV11-2	TRBJ2-3	TRBD1	CASSLEQGVDTQYF	TGTGCCAGCAGCTTAGAACAGGGGGTAGATACGCAGTATTTT
-	TRBV5-4	TRBJ2-3	TRBD2	CASSRAGEVLTQYF	TGTGCCAGCAGCAGAGCGGGAGAGGTTCTTACGCAGTATTTT
-	TRBV5-1	TRBJ1-1	-	CASSLLIVNTEAFF	TGCGCCAGCAGCTTATTAATTGTGAACACTGAAGCTTTCTTT
-	TRBV7-6	TRBJ1-1	TRBD1	CASSLGPGQQNTEAFF	TGTGCCAGCAGCCTTGGGCCGGGACAGCAGAACACTGAAGCTTTCTTT
-	TRBV18	TRBJ1-5	TRBD1	CANRTGDSQPQHF	TGTGCCAACCGAACAGGGGACAGTCAGCCCCAGCATTTT
few	TRBV5-1	TRBJ2-1	TRBD2	CASSPGRTTWGEQFF	TGCGCCAGCAGCCCCGGGAGGACAACCTGGGGGGAGCAGTTCTTC
once	TRBV5-6	TRBJ2-1	TRBD2	CASSLEGRAVDNEQFF	TGTGCCAGCAGCTTGGAGGGGAGGGCCGTGGACAATGAGCAGTTCTTC
-	TRBV7-2	TRBJ2-1	TRBD1	CASSAGQGGEQFF	TGTGCCAGCAGCGCGGGACAGGGAGGTGAGCAGTTCTTC
-	TRBV5-1	TRBJ1-1	-	CASSLQGASLGTEAFF	TGCGCCAGCAGCTTACAGGGAGCTTCTTTAGGCACTGAAGCTTTCTTT
-	TRBV2	TRBJ1-4	-	CASSVRGYNEKLFF	TGTGCCAGCAGTGTTCGGGGGTATAATGAAAAACTGTTTTTT
-	TRBV5-4	TRBJ1-1	-	CASGEYGWVNTEAFF	TGTGCCAGCGGAGAATACGGCTGGGTGAACACTGAAGCTTTCTTT
-	TRBV28	TRBJ1-4	TRBD1	CASSPGTALEKLFF	TGTGCCAGCAGTCCCGGGACAGCCCTTGAAAAACTGTTTTTT
-	TRBV7-2	TRBJ1-1	TRBD1	CASGNRGPYTEAFF	TGTGCCAGCGGCAACAGGGGCCCTTACACTGAAGCTTTCTTT
-	TRBV11-1	TRBJ2-1	TRBD1	CASSSGQGYNEQFF	TGTGCCAGCAGCTCGGGACAGGGATACAATGAGCAGTTCTTC
-	TRBV28	TRBJ2-1	-	CASSRLLSPKVF	TGTGCCAGCAGTCGACTATTATCCCCCAAGGTCTTC
-	TRBV5-8	TRBJ2-2	TRBD2	CASGPSGVNTGELFF	TGTGCCAGCGGCCCTAGCGGGGTGAACACCGGGGAGCTGTTTTTT
-	TRBV5-4	TRBJ2-7	TRBD2	CASSSGLALSYEQYF	TGTGCCAGCAGCTCCGGACTAGCCCTCTCCTACGAGCAGTACTTC
once	TRBV20-1	TRBJ2-7	-	CSPSSEIEQYF	TGCAGTCCCTCCTCTGAGATCGAGCAGTACTTC
-	TRBV5-8	TRBJ2-1	TRBD1	CASSPGTVSYNEQFF	TGTGCCAGCAGCCCCGGGACAGTCTCCTACAATGAGCAGTTCTTC
-	TRBV27	TRBJ1-4	-	CASRQDATNEKLFF	TGTGCCAGCAGGCAGGATGCAACTAATGAAAAACTGTTTTTT
-	TRBV7-6	TRBJ2-7	-	CASSPSHSYEQYF	TGTGCCAGCAGCCCTTCTCACAGCTACGAGCAGTACTTC
-	TRBV7-9	TRBJ1-1	-	CASSLTGQFVGAEAFF	TGTGCCAGCAGCTTAACCGGACAGTTCGTCGGGGCTGAAGCTTTCTTT
-	TRBV5-1	TRBJ2-7	TRBD2	CASSPQLAGVYEQYF	TGCGCCAGCAGCCCCCAACTAGCGGGAGTGTACGAGCAGTACTTC
once	TRBV5-1	TRBJ2-4	-	CASSLMAGAKNIQYF	TGCGCCAGCAGCTTAATGGCGGGAGCCAAAAACATTCAGTACTTC
-	TRBV29-1	TRBJ2-7	TRBD2	CSVGRLAGGNEQYF	TGCAGCGTAGGGAGACTAGCGGGAGGAAACGAGCAGTACTTC
-	TRBV5-8	TRBJ2-5	-	CAGPKFEETQYF	TGTGCCGGCCCAAAGTTTGAAGAGACCCAGTACTTC
-	TRBV7-2	TRBJ2-1	-	CASSLVRRVEQFF	TGTGCCAGCAGCTTAGTTCGCCGGGTTGAGCAGTTCTTC
-	TRBV5-1	TRBJ2-7	-	CASSLDGSGYEQYF	TGCGCCAGCAGCTTGGACGGGAGCGGCTACGAGCAGTACTTC
-	TRBV7-9	TRBJ2-1	TRBD1	CASTFQGDYNEQFF	TGTGCCAGCACCTTCCAGGGGGACTACAATGAGCAGTTCTTC
-	TRBV6-5	TRBJ1-1	-	CASSYSTGNTEAFF	TGTGCCAGCAGTTACTCTACCGGGAACACTGAAGCTTTCTTT
-	TRBV27	TRBJ2-3	TRBD2	CASSLWGGSDTQYF	TGTGCCAGCAGTTTATGGGGGGGATCAGATACGCAGTATTTT
-	TRBV19	TRBJ2-1	TRBD2	CASSIDRVAGGPQFF	TGTGCCAGTAGTATAGATAGGGTAGCGGGAGGGCCGCAGTTCTTC
-	TRBV19	TRBJ2-1	TRBD2	CASSKWREAYNEQFF	TGTGCCAGTAGTAAGTGGCGGGAGGCCTACAATGAGCAGTTCTTC
-	TRBV7-2	TRBJ2-1	-	CASSLEGVSEQFF	TGTGCCAGCAGCTTAGAAGGAGTTTCTGAGCAGTTCTTC
once	TRBV7-9	TRBJ2-7	TRBD1	CASSIGQGKFHEQYF	TGTGCCAGCAGCATCGGACAGGGAAAGTTTCACGAGCAGTACTTC
-	TRBV27	TRBJ2-3	-	CASSLGGYTDTQYF	TGTGCCAGCAGTCTTGGGGGGTACACAGATACGCAGTATTTT
-	TRBV7-9	TRBJ1-2	TRBD1	CASSTDRGHGYTF	TGTGCCAGCAGCACGGACAGGGGCCATGGCTACACCTTC
-	TRBV6-5	TRBJ2-1	TRBD1	CASSYKGQGYNEQFF	TGTGCCAGCAGTTATAAGGGACAGGGGTACAATGAGCAGTTCTTC